This T cell receptor beta chain was identified during a study of blood T cells in healthy people across ages. PCR was performed a second time for roughly 7 to 12 cycles using a sample-barcoded 5' primer and a J-beta primer mix. Via MiXCR, TCRdb re-called the 5' RACE reads, giving one row per CDR3 protein. The profile shows approximately 290,000 distinct CDR3 sequences, 27% of them singletons. Germline assignment: CDR1 SNHLY and CDR2 FYNNEI. The ends lost 8 bases at V and 5 bases at J; junction bases unmatched: 3. The CDR3 runs to 12 residues. This TCR derives from a woman aged 70-85 years in good health. The rearrangement links TRBV2 to TRBJ2-1; TRBD1 aligns across 7 bases. The sequencing input was blood. CDR3 DNA sequence: TGTGCCAGCTGGGACAGAGACAATGAGCAGTTCTTC. Its translation: CASWDRDNEQFF.